The 32 T cell receptor beta chains in this list originate from one sample, sequenced in a study of shared clonotypes between healthy human individuals. Measured with immunoSEQ multiplex PCR; TCRdb has only the in-frame clones, and not every one. The sample carries about 1.1 million clones, around 82% recorded once. The sequencing input was memory CD4+ T cells from PBMCs. Subset given: CD45RA-negative fraction. The receptors derive from a man between 18 and 35 years old in good health. Some clones in this sample may be carry-over from other donors' samples.

This clone occurred once. The rearrangement joins TRBV5-1 to TRBJ2-5, with unresolved D. The CDR3 has 16 amino acids. Germline V gene sequence: CDR1 SGHRS, CDR2 YFSETQ. The V and J ends lost 0 bases and 4 bases respectively, with 16 bases between them. CDR3 amino acids: CASSLADPRTGETQYF. In nucleotides, the CDR3 is TGCGCCAGCAGCTTGGCTGACCCAAGAACGGGAGAGACCCAGTACTTC. Supplemented by reference TRBV5-1 and TRBJ2-5, the full variable domain reads KAGVTQTPRYLIKTRGQQVTLSCSPISGHRSVSWYQQTPGQGLQFLFEYFSETQRNKGNFPGRFSGRQFSNSRSEMNVSTLELGDSALYLCASSLADPRTGETQYFGPGTRLLVL.

This clone was seen a single time. Other DNA sequences in the sample encode the same CDR3. The chain combines TRBV6-5 with TRBJ2-5; 7 nucleotides line up with TRBD1. The V segment lost 0 bases and the J segment 2 bases; nucleotides outside the gene matches: 0. This CDR3 has 14 residues. Germline V gene lookup returns CDR1 MNHEY and CDR2 SVGAGI. The CDR3 loop reads CASSYSGQQETQYF. The CDR3 DNA sequence: TGTGCCAGCAGTTACTCGGGACAGCAAGAGACCCAGTACTTC.

This clone has only a few counts. This sequence joins TRBV7-2 and TRBJ2-7; 8 bases are shared with TRBD2. The V gene's germline CDR1 is SGHTA and CDR2 FQGNSA. The trim removed 4 bases at V and 7 bases at J, leaving 9 bases unmatched. This CDR3 has 14 residues. CDR3 coding DNA: TGTGCCAGCAGCTACCGGGGACTAGGGGGAGAGCAGTACTTC. Translating it yields CASSYRGLGGEQYF.

The chain couples TRBV2 to TRBJ2-1; D not resolved. This CDR3 is built from 15 residues. The ends were cut back, 6 bases at V and 6 bases at J, with 18 bases in the middle. Germline CDR1 and CDR2: SNHLY and FYNNEI. This chain's CDR3 is CASRARSIVGNEQFF. CDR3 coding DNA: TGTGCCAGCAGGGCTAGGAGCATCGTGGGCAATGAGCAGTTCTTC.

This clone showed up just once. The chain is built from TRBV27 and TRBJ2-7; D is undetermined. Germline V CDR1 and CDR2: MNHEY, SMNVEV (reference sequence). V lost 1 base and J lost 2, with 12 bases in between. The CDR3 runs 15 residues. CDR3 in DNA: TGTGCCAGCAGTTTATTCGGTGGATCGACCTACGAGCAGTACTTC. Amino acid sequence: CASSLFGGSTYEQYF.

The gene calls are TRBV7-8 and TRBJ2-3; the D gene is possibly TRBD1 (6 bases). Trimming took off 3 bases at V and 2 bases at J, with 12 bases between the two ends. The CDR3 totals 15 residues. From germline, CDR1 is SGHVS and CDR2 FQNEAQ. In DNA, the CDR3 is TGTGCCAGCAGCTTGGGGGCGGGCTTCACAGATACGCAGTATTTT. This encodes CASSLGAGFTDTQYF.

The chain combines TRBV27 with TRBJ1-2, with D maybe TRBD1 (5 bases). The germline CDR1 and CDR2 sequences are MNHEY and SMNVEV (reference sequence). This CDR3 comprises 16 residues. V was trimmed by 5 bases and J by 2 bases, leaving 18 bases between them. The CDR3 region is CASSPRLVRANYGYTF. For the CDR3, the DNA is TGTGCCAGCAGTCCCCGGTTGGTCAGGGCCAACTATGGCTACACCTTC.

This clone was recorded only once. This chain links TRBV18 with TRBJ1-2; TRBD1 matches at 9 bases. The CDR3 length is 14 residues. Germline CDR1 is KGHSH and CDR2 is LQKENI. Losses at the gene ends were 3 bases for V and 5 bases for J; bases not matched to a gene: 4. CDR3: CASSPGQGEYGYTF. DNA for the CDR3: TGTGCCAGCTCACCGGGACAGGGTGAATATGGCTACACCTTC.

The chain recombines TRBV5-1 with TRBJ1-1; D ambiguous. This CDR3 spans 13 amino acids. The germline gives CDR1 SGHRS, CDR2 YFSETQ. V lost 6 bases to trimming and J lost 3 bases, with 12 bases between them. This chain's CDR3 is CASIAVTYTEAFF. As DNA, the CDR3 is TGCGCCAGCATAGCGGTGACTTACACTGAAGCTTTCTTT. The full variable domain, in which reference TRBV5-1 and TRBJ1-1 provide the parts outside the CDR3, is KAGVTQTPRYLIKTRGQQVTLSCSPISGHRSVSWYQQTPGQGLQFLFEYFSETQRNKGNFPGRFSGRQFSNSRSEMNVSTLELGDSALYLCASIAVTYTEAFFGQGTRLTVV.

The gene calls are TRBV18 and TRBJ2-1, with D possibly TRBD1 on 6 matching bases. Germline loops: CDR1 KGHSH, CDR2 LQKENI. Trimming took off 5 bases at V and 3 bases at J, with 14 bases between the two ends. This CDR3 spans 15 amino acids. CDR3 DNA sequence: TGTGCCAGCTCAACCCAGGGGCCCTACTACAATGAGCAGTTCTTC. Translated: CASSTQGPYYNEQFF.

This clone was seen just once. The chain couples TRBV5-4 to TRBJ2-2; 9 bases line up with TRBD1. J gave up 6 bases and V 4 bases, and 22 bases lay outside the gene matches. There are 20 residues in the CDR3. Germline V gene data show CDR1 as SGHNT and CDR2 as YYREEE (reference sequence). CDR3 region: CASSAGGTGWRDSQAGELFF. Written as DNA, the CDR3 is TGTGCCAGCAGCGCCGGCGGGACAGGGTGGAGGGATTCCCAAGCCGGGGAGCTGTTTTTT. The variable domain in full, completed from reference TRBV5-4 and TRBJ2-2, reads ETGVTQSPTHLIKTRGQQVTLRCSSQSGHNTVSWYQQALGQGPQFIFQYYREEENGRGNFPPRFSGLQFPNYSSELNVNALELDDSALYLCASSAGGTGWRDSQAGELFFGEGSRLTVL.

This chain joins TRBV5-1 and TRBJ2-4, with 7 bases that match TRBD2. J was trimmed by 3 bases and V by 0 bases; bases with no gene match: 6. The V gene's germline CDR1 is SGHRS and CDR2 YFSETQ. The CDR3 is 16 amino acids. The CDR3 region is CASSLVVGRVKNIQYF. In DNA, the CDR3 is TGCGCCAGCAGCTTGGTGGTAGGGAGGGTCAAAAACATTCAGTACTTC.

The V gene is TRBV28, the J gene TRBJ1-3; D is unresolved. CDR3 length: 14 amino acids. V was clipped by 4 bases and J by 0 bases, with 7 bases between them. Germline V gives CDR1 MDHEN, CDR2 SYDVKM. The CDR3 DNA reads as TGTGCCAGCAGTTGGACCGGCTCTGGAAACACCATATATTTT. It translates to CASSWTGSGNTIYF.

This chain links TRBV9 with TRBJ2-7; 8 bases are a match to TRBD2. V shed 3 bases and J 2 bases; nucleotides not matched to a gene: 7. CDR3 length: 15 amino acids. CDR1 SGDLS and CDR2 YYNGEE come from the germline V gene. The CDR3 coding sequence is TGTGCCAGCAGCGCTGAAGGAGCGGGAGCCTACGAGCAGTACTTC. Its translation is CASSAEGAGAYEQYF.

On this clone itself: This sample also contains other DNA sequences that code for the same CDR3. The V call is TRBV2, the J call TRBJ2-7; 7 bases line up with TRBD2. Germline V gives CDR1 SNHLY, CDR2 FYNNEI. With V trimmed by 6 bases and J by 1 base, 0 bases remained unmatched. The CDR3 runs 12 residues. The CDR3 sequence is CASRRGSYEQYF. The CDR3 bases are TGTGCCAGCAGGCGGGGGTCCTACGAGCAGTACTTC.

This chain joins TRBV27 and TRBJ2-7; TRBD2 aligns across 15 bases. CDR1 is MNHEY, CDR2 SMNVEV, per germline (reference sequence). The CDR3 contains 18 residues. The V segment lost 3 bases and the J segment 3 bases; nucleotides outside the gene matches: 9. The CDR3 reads CASSLGLAGGPAGYEQYF. As DNA, the CDR3 is TGTGCCAGCAGTTTGGGACTAGCGGGAGGCCCGGCCGGCTACGAGCAGTACTTC.

Notes on this clone: Different DNA sequences within this sample yield the same CDR3. V gene TRBV5-6 combines with J gene TRBJ2-6, with D unclear. Per germline, CDR1 SGHDT and CDR2 YYEEEE. Between the trimmed V and J ends, which lost 2 bases and 0 bases, there was a span of 6 bases. This CDR3 has 15 amino acids. The CDR3 is CASSFGASGANVLTF. The CDR3 coding sequence is TGTGCCAGCAGCTTTGGTGCCTCTGGGGCCAACGTCCTGACTTTC.

This clone showed up just a few times. CDR3 region: CATTGWGRGRNTEAFF. CDR3 nucleotide sequence: TGTGCCACGACAGGGTGGGGGCGCGGAAGGAACACTGAAGCTTTCTTT. This chain links TRBV19 with TRBJ1-1, with 7 bases fitting TRBD1. CDR1 is LNHDA, CDR2 SQIVND, per germline (reference sequence). Trimming took 10 bases from V and 1 from J; bases not matched to a gene: 15. This CDR3 comprises 16 residues.

The chain employs TRBV6-5 and TRBJ2-1, with 12 bases fitting TRBD2. CDR1 and CDR2 from the germline V gene are MNHEY and SVGAGI. The CDR3 totals 15 residues. V shed 0 bases and J 12 bases; nucleotides not matched to a gene: 6. The DNA for the CDR3 is TGTGCCAGCAGTTACTCTAGACTAGCGGGAGTGGGGCAGTTCTTC. Its protein product is CASSYSRLAGVGQFF.

The J gene is TRBJ1-1, the V gene TRBV9; tentative D call: TRBD1 (5 bases). CDR3 length: 15 amino acids. V gave up 4 bases and J gave up 1 base, with 14 bases separating them. Looked up from germline, CDR1 is SGDLS and CDR2 is YYNGEE. The CDR3 is CASSIWDGGNTEAFF. The CDR3 nucleotides read TGTGCCAGCAGCATATGGGACGGCGGGAACACTGAAGCTTTCTTT.

The J gene is TRBJ2-1, the V gene TRBV2; 7 bases are shared with TRBD2. V shed 6 bases and J 0 bases; nucleotides not matched to a gene: 8. The CDR3 consists of 16 residues. From germline, CDR1 is SNHLY and CDR2 FYNNEI. CDR3 loop: CASRDPGLPSYNEQFF. The CDR3 DNA is TGTGCCAGCAGGGACCCGGGACTACCCTCCTACAATGAGCAGTTCTTC.

J is TRBJ2-2 and V is TRBV7-2; D not certain. The V end was cut by 3 bases, the J end by 0 bases, with 8 bases between. Germline V CDR1 and CDR2: SGHTA, FQGNSA. The CDR3 consists of 15 residues. CDR3 bases: TGTGCCAGCAGCTTCGGTGATTCGAACACCGGGGAGCTGTTTTTT. Residues: CASSFGDSNTGELFF.

This chain connects TRBV9 to TRBJ2-1; 9 bases map to TRBD2. Trimming at V came to 3 bases and at J to 10 bases, leaving 14 bases not matched to a gene. CDR3 length equals 16 residues. The germline V gene has CDR1 SGDLS and CDR2 YYNGEE. CDR3 protein: CASSGRRGGLAREQFF. The CDR3 DNA follows: TGTGCCAGCAGCGGGCGGCGTGGAGGACTAGCGAGAGAGCAGTTCTTC.

The chain carries TRBV29-1 and TRBJ1-2; no reliable D call. Germline assignment: CDR1 SQVTM and CDR2 ANQGSEA. Trimming took 5 bases from V and 3 from J, leaving 10 bases between them. The CDR3 is made up of 12 amino acids. The CDR3 protein is CSVTGDDYGYTF. The CDR3 coding sequence is TGCAGCGTTACTGGGGATGACTATGGCTACACCTTC. Together with reference TRBV29-1 and TRBJ1-2, the CDR3 gives the full variable domain: SAVISQKPSRDICQRGTSLTIQCQVDSQVTMMFWYRQQPGQSLTLIATANQGSEATYESGFVIDKFPISRPNLTFSTLTVSNMSPEDSSIYLCSVTGDDYGYTFGSGTRLTVV.

Many counts were recorded for this clone. The chain links TRBV27 to TRBJ2-1; D perhaps matches TRBD1 (6 bases). The germline V gene has CDR1 MNHEY and CDR2 SMNVEV (reference sequence). The CDR3 spans 14 residues. V lost 6 bases and J lost 0, with 9 bases in between. CDR3 loop: CASSRGRSYNEQFF. For the CDR3, the DNA is TGTGCCAGCAGCAGGGGTCGCTCCTACAATGAGCAGTTCTTC.

About this clone: Other DNA sequences in this specimen translate into the identical CDR3. The rearrangement links TRBV7-2 to TRBJ2-7, with TRBD2 matching over 7 bases. Germline-derived CDR1 and CDR2 are SGHTA and FQGNSA. The J segment lost 0 bases and the V segment lost 3 bases, leaving 5 bases of the junction unmatched. The CDR3 contains 15 residues. Here the CDR3 reads CASSLGGAGSYEQYF. The CDR3 DNA follows: TGTGCCAGCAGCTTGGGAGGGGCAGGCTCCTACGAGCAGTACTTC.

Ten or more counts support this clone. As DNA, the CDR3 is TGTGCCAGTAGTATAGTAAGGGGAGCGGGGCAGAACACCGGGGAGCTGTTTTTT. It is translated as CASSIVRGAGQNTGELFF. This chain joins TRBV19 and TRBJ2-2; TRBD2 aligns across 7 bases. The trim removed 1 base at V and 1 base at J, leaving 9 bases unmatched. Germline CDR1 is LNHDA and CDR2 is SQIVND (reference sequence). The CDR3 contains 18 residues.

The J gene is TRBJ2-1, the V gene TRBV2, with 7 bases matching TRBD2. The length of the CDR3 is 14 residues. Trimming cost V 2 bases and J 4 bases; bases outside gene matches: 2. CDR1 is SNHLY and CDR2 is FYNNEI in the germline V gene. DNA for the CDR3: TGTGCCAGCAGTGAACGGACTAGATACAATGAGCAGTTCTTC. Its translation is CASSERTRYNEQFF.

The J gene is TRBJ1-3, the V gene TRBV7-9; TRBD1 is a possible D gene (6 bases). V dropped 5 bases and J dropped 0 bases, with 17 bases sitting between them. Per the germline V gene, CDR1 is SEHNR and CDR2 is FQNEAQ (reference sequence). This CDR3 region has 17 residues. DNA for the CDR3: TGTGCCAGCAGCCCCGGCAGGGGACGGAGCTCTGGAAACACCATATATTTT. This translates into CASSPGRGRSSGNTIYF.

The chain recombines TRBV19 with TRBJ2-1; D perhaps matches TRBD2 (5 bases). Trimming cost V 4 bases and J 2 bases, with 6 bases left between them. This CDR3 is built from 13 residues. Germline CDR1 and CDR2: LNHDA and SQIVND (reference sequence). For the CDR3, the DNA is TGTGCCAGTAGTAAGGAGGCCTACAATGAGCAGTTCTTC. This sequence encodes CASSKEAYNEQFF.

This clone was picked up a small number of times. The chain is built from TRBV10-2 and TRBJ1-3; 7 nucleotides agree with TRBD1. This CDR3 spans 14 amino acids. CDR1 and CDR2 (germline): WSHSY, SAAADI. The ends lost 6 bases at V and 8 bases at J; junction bases unmatched: 10. The CDR3 spells CASRGTVFGDTIYF. The CDR3 nucleotides are TGCGCCAGCAGGGGGACAGTCTTTGGGGACACCATATATTTT.

The chain joins TRBV19 to TRBJ1-5; a weak D match, TRBD1 (5 bases). Germline loops: CDR1 LNHDA, CDR2 SQIVND (reference sequence). CDR3 length: 13 residues. Trimming took 9 bases from V and 0 from J, leaving 9 bases between them. The CDR3: CASGGNSNQPQHF. The CDR3 region has the DNA TGTGCCAGCGGGGGAAATAGCAATCAGCCCCAGCATTTT. The full variable domain, its missing parts supplied by reference TRBV19 and TRBJ1-5, is DGGITQSPKYLFRKEGQNVTLSCEQNLNHDAMYWYRQDPGQGLRLIYYSQIVNDFQKGDIAEGYSVSREKKESFPLTVTSAQKNPTAFYLCASGGNSNQPQHFGDGTRLSIL.